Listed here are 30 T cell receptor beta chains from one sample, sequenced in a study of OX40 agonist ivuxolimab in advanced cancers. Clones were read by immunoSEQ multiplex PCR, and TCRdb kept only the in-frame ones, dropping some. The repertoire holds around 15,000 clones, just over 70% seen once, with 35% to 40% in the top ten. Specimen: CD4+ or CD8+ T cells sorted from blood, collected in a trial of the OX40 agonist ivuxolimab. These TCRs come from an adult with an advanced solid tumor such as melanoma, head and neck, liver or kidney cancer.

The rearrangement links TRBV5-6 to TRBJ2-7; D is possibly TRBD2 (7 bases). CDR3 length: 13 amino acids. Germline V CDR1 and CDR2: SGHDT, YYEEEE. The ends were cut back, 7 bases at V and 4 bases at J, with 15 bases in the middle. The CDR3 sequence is CASAGGPLYEQYF. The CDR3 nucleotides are TGTGCCAGCGCCGGGGGGCCTCTTTACGAGCAGTACTTC.

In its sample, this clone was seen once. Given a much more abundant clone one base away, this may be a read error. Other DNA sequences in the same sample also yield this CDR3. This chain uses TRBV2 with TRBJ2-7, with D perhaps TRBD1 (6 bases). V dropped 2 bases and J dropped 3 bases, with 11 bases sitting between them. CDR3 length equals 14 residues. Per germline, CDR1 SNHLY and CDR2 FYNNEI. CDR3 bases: TGTGCCAGCAGTGAACCTGGACAGAACTACGAGCAGTACTTC. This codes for CASSEPGQNYEQYF.

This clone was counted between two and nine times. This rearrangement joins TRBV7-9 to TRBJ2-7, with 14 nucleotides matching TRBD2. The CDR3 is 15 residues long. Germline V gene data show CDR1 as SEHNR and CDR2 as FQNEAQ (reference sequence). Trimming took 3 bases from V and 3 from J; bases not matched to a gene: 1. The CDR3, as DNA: TGTGCCAGCAGCTTCGGACTAGCGGGGGGCTACGAGCAGTACTTC. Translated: CASSFGLAGGYEQYF.

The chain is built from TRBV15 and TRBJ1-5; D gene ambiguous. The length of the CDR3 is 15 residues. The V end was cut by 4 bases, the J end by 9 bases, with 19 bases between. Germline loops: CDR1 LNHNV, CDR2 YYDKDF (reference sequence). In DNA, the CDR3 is TGTGCCACCAGCAAAGGAGGACCCCTAACATTGCCCCAGCATTTT. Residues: CATSKGGPLTLPQHF.

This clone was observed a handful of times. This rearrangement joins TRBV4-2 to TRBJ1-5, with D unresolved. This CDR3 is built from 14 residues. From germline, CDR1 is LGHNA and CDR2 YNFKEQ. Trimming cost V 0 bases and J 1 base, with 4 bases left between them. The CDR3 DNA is TGTGCCAGCAGCCAAGATTACAGCAATCAGCCCCAGCATTTT. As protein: CASSQDYSNQPQHF.

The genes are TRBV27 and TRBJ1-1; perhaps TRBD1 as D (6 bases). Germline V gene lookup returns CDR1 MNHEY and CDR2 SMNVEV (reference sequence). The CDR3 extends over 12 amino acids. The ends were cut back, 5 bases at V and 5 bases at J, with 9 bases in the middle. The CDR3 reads CASSQGGTEAFF. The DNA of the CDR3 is TGTGCCAGCAGTCAAGGGGGTACTGAAGCTTTCTTT.

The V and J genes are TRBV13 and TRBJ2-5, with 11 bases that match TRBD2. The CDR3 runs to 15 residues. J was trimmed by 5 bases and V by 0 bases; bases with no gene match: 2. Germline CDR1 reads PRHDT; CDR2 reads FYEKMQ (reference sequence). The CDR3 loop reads CASSLGLAGVETQYF. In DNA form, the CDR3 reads TGTGCCAGCAGCTTAGGACTAGCGGGAGTTGAGACCCAGTACTTC.

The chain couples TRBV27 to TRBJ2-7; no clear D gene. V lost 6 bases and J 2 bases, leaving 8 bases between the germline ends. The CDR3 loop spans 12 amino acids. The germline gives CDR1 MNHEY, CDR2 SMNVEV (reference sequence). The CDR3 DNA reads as TGTGCCAGCAGCCCTAATGCCTACGAGCAGTACTTC. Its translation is CASSPNAYEQYF.

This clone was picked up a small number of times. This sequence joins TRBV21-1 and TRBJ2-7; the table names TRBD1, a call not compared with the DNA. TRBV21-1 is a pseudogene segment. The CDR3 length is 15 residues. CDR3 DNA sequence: TGTGCCAGCAGCAAAGCTTTGCAGGGGGCGAGAGAGCAGTACTTC. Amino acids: CASSKALQGAREQYF.

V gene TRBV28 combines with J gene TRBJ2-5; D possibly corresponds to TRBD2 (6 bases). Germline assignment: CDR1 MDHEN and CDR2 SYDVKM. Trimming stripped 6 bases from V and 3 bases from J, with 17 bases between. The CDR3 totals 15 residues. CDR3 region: CASSAPRREKETQYF. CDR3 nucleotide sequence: TGTGCCAGCAGCGCTCCCCGACGGGAGAAAGAGACCCAGTACTTC.

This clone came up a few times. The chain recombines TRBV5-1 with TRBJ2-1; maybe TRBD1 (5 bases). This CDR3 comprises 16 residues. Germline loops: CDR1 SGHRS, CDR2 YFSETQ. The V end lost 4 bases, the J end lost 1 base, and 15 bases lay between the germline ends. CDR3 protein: CASSQGAGLSYNEQFF. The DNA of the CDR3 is TGCGCCAGCAGCCAGGGTGCAGGGCTTTCCTACAATGAGCAGTTCTTC.

The CDR3 DNA reads TGTGCCAGCAGCGTAGATGGCAGACCAGCAGGCATTCAGTACTTC. Its translation is CASSVDGRPAGIQYF. The chain uses TRBV9 and TRBJ2-4; D gene ambiguous. The V gene lost 0 bases and the J gene lost 9 bases, with 16 bases spanning the gap. The germline V gene encodes CDR1 SGDLS and CDR2 YYNGEE. The CDR3 contains 15 residues. The full variable domain, in which reference TRBV9 and TRBJ2-4 provide the parts outside the CDR3, is DSGVTQTPKHLITATGQRVTLRCSPRSGDLSVYWYQQSLDQGLQFLIQYYNGEERAKGNILERFSAQQFPDLHSELNLSSLELGDSALYFCASSVDGRPAGIQYFGAGTRLSVL.

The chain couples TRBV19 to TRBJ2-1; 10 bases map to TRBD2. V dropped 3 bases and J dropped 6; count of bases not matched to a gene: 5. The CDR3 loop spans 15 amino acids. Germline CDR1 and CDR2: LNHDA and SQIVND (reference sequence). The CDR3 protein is CASSILAGAFNEQFF. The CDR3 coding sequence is TGTGCCAGTAGTATCCTAGCGGGGGCATTCAATGAGCAGTTCTTC.

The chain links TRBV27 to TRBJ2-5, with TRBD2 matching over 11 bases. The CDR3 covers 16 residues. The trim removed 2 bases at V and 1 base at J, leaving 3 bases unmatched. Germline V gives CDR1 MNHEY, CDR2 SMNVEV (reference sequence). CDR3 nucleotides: TGTGCCAGCAGTTTAGTGGGACTAGCGGCCCAAGAGACCCAGTACTTC. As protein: CASSLVGLAAQETQYF.

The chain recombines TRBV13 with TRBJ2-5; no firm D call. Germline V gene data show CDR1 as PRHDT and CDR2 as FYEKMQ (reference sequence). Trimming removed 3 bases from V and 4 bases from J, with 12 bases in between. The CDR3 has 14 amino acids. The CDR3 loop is CASSFQFGGETQYF. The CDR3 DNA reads TGTGCCAGCAGCTTTCAATTTGGTGGAGAGACCCAGTACTTC.

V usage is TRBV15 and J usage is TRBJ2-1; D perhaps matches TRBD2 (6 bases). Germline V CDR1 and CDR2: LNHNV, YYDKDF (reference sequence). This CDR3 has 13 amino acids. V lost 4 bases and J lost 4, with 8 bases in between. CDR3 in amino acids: CATSIGGYNEQFF. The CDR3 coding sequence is TGTGCCACCAGCATCGGGGGTTACAATGAGCAGTTCTTC.

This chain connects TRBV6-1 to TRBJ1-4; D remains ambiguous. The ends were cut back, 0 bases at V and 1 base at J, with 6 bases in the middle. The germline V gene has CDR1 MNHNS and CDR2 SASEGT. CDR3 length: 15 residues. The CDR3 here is CASSEAPETNEKLFF. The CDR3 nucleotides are TGTGCCAGCAGTGAAGCCCCAGAAACTAATGAAAAACTGTTTTTT.

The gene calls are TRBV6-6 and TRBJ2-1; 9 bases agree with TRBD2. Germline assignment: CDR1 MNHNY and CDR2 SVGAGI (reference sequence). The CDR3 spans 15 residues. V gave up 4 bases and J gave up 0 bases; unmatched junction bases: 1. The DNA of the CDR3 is TGTGCCAGCAGTTCGCGGGAGGGCTCCTACAATGAGCAGTTCTTC. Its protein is CASSSREGSYNEQFF.

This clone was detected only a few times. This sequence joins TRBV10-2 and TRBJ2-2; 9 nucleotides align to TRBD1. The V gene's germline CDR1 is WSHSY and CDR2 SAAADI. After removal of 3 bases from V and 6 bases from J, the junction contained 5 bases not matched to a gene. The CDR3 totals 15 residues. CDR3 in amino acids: CASSDRDRVSGELFF. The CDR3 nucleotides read TGCGCCAGCAGTGACCGGGACAGGGTCTCCGGGGAGCTGTTTTTT.

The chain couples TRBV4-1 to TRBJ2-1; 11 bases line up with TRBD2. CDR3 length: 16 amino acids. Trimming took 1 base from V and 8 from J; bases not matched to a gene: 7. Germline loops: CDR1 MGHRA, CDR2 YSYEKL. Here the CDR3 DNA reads TGCGCCAGCAGCCAAGGAGTGGTACTAGCGGGAGATGAGCAGTTCTTC. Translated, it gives CASSQGVVLAGDEQFF.

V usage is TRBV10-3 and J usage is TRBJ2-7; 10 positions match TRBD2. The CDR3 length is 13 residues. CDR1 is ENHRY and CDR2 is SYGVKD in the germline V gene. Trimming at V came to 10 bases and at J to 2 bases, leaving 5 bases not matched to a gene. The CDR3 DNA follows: TGTGCCAGCAAGCGGGAGGGCCCCTACGAGCAGTACTTC. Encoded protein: CASKREGPYEQYF.

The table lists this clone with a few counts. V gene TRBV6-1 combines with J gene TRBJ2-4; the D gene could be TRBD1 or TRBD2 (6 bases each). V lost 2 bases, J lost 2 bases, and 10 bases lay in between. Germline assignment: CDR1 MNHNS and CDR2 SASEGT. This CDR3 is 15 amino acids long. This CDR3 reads CASSERGVTKNIQYF. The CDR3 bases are TGTGCCAGCAGTGAAAGGGGGGTGACCAAAAACATTCAGTACTTC.

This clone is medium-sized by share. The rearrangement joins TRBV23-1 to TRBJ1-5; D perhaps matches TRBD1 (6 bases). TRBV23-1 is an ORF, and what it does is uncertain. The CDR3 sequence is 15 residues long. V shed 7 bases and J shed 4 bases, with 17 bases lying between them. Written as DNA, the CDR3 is TGCGCCAGCACTCGGGGGGGGCCAAAAAATCAGCCCCAGCATTTT. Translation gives CASTRGGPKNQPQHF.

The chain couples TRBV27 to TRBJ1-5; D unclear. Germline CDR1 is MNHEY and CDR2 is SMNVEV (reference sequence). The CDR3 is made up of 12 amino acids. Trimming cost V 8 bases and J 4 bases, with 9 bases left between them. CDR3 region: CASSGPNQPQHF. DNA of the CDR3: TGTGCCAGCTCTGGGCCAAATCAGCCCCAGCATTTT.

The CDR3: CASSSSGQGNNEQFF. CDR3 sequence (DNA): TGTGCCAGCAGCTCAAGCGGGCAGGGAAACAATGAGCAGTTCTTC. The chain uses TRBV7-9 and TRBJ2-1; maybe TRBD2 (6 bases). The CDR3 runs 15 residues. The ends were cut back, 4 bases at V and 5 bases at J, with 15 bases in the middle. Germline V gene lookup returns CDR1 SEHNR and CDR2 FQNEAQ (reference sequence).

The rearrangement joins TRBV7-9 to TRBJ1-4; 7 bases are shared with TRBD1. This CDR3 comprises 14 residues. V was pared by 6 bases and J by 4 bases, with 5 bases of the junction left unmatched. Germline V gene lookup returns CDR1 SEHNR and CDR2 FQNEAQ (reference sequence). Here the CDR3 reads CASSGQAFNEKLFF. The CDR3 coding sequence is TGTGCCAGCAGTGGACAGGCCTTTAATGAAAAACTGTTTTTT.

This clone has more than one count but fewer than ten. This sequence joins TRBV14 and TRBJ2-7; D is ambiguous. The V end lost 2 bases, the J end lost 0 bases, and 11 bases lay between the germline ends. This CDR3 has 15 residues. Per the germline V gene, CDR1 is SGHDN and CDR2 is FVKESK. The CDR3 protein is CASSQSAHNSYEQYF. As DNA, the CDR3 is TGTGCCAGCAGCCAATCCGCCCATAACTCCTACGAGCAGTACTTC.

This CDR3 reads CASSRQGGSNQPQHF. The CDR3 nucleotides are TGTGCCAGCAGTCGACAGGGGGGTAGCAATCAGCCCCAGCATTTT. V and J are TRBV6-5 and TRBJ1-5; TRBD1 matches at 9 bases. The V segment lost 5 bases and the J segment 0 bases; nucleotides outside the gene matches: 2. Germline V CDR1 and CDR2: MNHEY, SVGAGI. This CDR3 spans 15 amino acids.

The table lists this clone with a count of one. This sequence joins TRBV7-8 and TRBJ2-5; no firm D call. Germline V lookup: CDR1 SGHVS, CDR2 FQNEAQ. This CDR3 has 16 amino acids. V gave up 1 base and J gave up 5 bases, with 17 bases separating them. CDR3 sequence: CASSLVARTAKETQYF. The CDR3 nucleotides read TGTGCCAGCAGCTTAGTGGCCCGGACGGCGAAGGAGACCCAGTACTTC.

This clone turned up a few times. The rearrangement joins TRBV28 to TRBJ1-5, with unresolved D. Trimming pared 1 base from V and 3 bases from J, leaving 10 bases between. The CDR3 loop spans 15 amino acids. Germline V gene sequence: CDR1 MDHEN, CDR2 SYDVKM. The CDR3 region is CASSLFWGNNQPQHF. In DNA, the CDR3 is TGTGCCAGCAGTTTATTCTGGGGAAACAATCAGCCCCAGCATTTT.